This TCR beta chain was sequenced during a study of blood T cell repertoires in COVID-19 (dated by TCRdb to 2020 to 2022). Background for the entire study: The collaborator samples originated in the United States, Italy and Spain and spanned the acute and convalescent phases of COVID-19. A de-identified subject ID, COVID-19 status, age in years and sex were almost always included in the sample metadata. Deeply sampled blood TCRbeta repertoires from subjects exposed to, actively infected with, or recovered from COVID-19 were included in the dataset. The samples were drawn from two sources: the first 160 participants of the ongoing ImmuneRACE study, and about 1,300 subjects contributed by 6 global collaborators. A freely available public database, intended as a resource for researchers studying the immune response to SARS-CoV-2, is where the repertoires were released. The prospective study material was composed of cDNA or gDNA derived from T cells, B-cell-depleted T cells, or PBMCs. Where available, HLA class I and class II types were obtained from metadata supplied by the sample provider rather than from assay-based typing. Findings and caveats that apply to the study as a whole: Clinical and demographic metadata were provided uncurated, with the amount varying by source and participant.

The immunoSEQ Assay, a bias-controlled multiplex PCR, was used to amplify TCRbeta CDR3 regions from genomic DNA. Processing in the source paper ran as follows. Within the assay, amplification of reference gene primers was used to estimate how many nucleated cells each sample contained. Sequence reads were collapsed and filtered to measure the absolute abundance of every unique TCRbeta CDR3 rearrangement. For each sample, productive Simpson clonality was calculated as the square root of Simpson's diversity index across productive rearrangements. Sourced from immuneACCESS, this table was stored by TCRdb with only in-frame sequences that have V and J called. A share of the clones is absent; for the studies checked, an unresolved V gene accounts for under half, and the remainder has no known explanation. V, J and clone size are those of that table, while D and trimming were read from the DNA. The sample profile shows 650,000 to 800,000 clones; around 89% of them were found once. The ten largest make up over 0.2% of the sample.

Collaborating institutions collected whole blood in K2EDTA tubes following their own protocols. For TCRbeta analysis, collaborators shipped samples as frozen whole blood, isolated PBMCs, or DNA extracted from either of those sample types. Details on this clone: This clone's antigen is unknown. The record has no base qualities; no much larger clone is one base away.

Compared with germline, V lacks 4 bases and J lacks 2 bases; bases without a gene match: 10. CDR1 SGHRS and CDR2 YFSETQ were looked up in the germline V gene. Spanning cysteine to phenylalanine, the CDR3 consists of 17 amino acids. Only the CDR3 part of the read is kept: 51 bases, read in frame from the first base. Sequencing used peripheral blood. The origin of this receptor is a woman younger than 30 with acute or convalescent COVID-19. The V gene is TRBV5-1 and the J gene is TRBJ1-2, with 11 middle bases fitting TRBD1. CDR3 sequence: CASSTGTGGQGNYGYTF. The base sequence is TGCGCCAGCAGCACAGGGACAGGGGGTCAGGGGAACTATGGCTACACCTTC. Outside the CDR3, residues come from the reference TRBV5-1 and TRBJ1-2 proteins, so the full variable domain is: KAGVTQTPRYLIKTRGQQVTLSCSPISGHRSVSWYQQTPGQGLQFLFEYFSETQRNKGNFPGRFSGRQFSNSRSEMNVSTLELGDSALYLCASSTGTGGQGNYGYTFGSGTRLTVV.